This is a list of T cell receptor beta chains from one sample in a study of blood T cells in healthy people across ages. TCRdb re-called the 5' RACE reads through MiXCR, storing one row per CDR3 protein. The table records roughly 800,000 distinct CDR3 sequences, roughly 60% of them present only once. The specimen sequenced was blood. Every receptor here comes from a man in his thirties or forties in good health. Both conserved end residues are part of each CDR3. The order of the fields is D gene, J gene, clone size, V gene, CDR3 DNA, CDR3 protein. A D gene is named only where the DNA matches it firmly. Clone size is shown for a subset of rows, as once, few, many or a class of expanded clone.

D: NA; J: TRBJ1-2; size: NA; V: TRBV4-3; DNA: TGCGCCAGCAGCCAAGTTATGTCCGGGGCCCAAATCTATGGCTACACCTTC; CDR3: CASSQVMSGAQIYGYTF
D: TRBD1; J: TRBJ1-1; size: NA; V: TRBV12-3/TRBV12-4; DNA: TGTGCCAGCAGTCTGGGACAGTTAAAAGCTTTCTTT; CDR3: CASSLGQLKAFF
D: TRBD2; J: TRBJ2-7; size: NA; V: TRBV27; DNA: TGTGCCAGCAACCAGATCGGGACTAGCGTATACAATGAGCAGTACTTC; CDR3: CASNQIGTSVYNEQYF
D: NA; J: TRBJ2-2; size: NA; V: TRBV7-2; DNA: TGTGCCAGCAGCATAGGTGGCACCGGGGAGCTGTTTTTT; CDR3: CASSIGGTGELFF
D: NA; J: TRBJ2-1; size: NA; V: TRBV7-8; DNA: TGTGCCAGCAGCCCCGGACAGCCAAGCTACGAGCAGTTCTTC; CDR3: CASSPGQPSYEQFF
D: NA; J: TRBJ2-5; size: NA; V: TRBV14; DNA: TGTGCCAGCAGCCAAGATGAACGGGGGCCAATTAAAGAGACCCAGTACTTC; CDR3: CASSQDERGPIKETQYF
D: TRBD2; J: TRBJ2-5; size: few; V: TRBV14; DNA: TGTGCCAGCAGCATAAATCAGTGGACTAGCGGATTCCAAGAGACCCAGTACTTC; CDR3: CASSINQWTSGFQETQYF
D: NA; J: TRBJ2-5; size: NA; V: TRBV10-3; DNA: TGTGCCATCAGTGATAGGGACCCGGGGACCCAGTACTTC; CDR3: CAISDRDPGTQYF
D: NA; J: TRBJ2-1; size: NA; V: TRBV10-3; DNA: TGTGCCATCAGTGAGTCGCTAGGATACAATGAGCAGTTCTTC; CDR3: CAISESLGYNEQFF
D: NA; J: TRBJ1-5; size: NA; V: TRBV5-6; DNA: TGTGCCAGCAGCCATTATTTCGGGGGCGGAGGCAATCAGCCCCAGCATTTT; CDR3: CASSHYFGGGGNQPQHF
D: TRBD2; J: TRBJ2-7; size: few; V: TRBV6-5; DNA: TGTGCCAGCAGTTACTCGGTTGGAGCGGGAGCCTACGAGCAGTACTTC; CDR3: CASSYSVGAGAYEQYF